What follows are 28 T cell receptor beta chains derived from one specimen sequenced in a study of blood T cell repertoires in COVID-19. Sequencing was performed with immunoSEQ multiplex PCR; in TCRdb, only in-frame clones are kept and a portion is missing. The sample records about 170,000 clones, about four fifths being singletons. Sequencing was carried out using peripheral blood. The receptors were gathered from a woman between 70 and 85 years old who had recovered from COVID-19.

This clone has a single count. CDR3 DNA sequence: TGTGCCAGCAGGGGGGAGGTCTCCGCTGAAGCTTTCTTT. It codes for CASRGEVSAEAFF. The V and J genes are TRBV2 and TRBJ1-1; the D gene is possibly TRBD1 (5 bases). This CDR3 contains 13 residues. V lost 6 bases to trimming and J lost 6 bases, with 14 bases between them. CDR1 is SNHLY, CDR2 FYNNEI, per germline.

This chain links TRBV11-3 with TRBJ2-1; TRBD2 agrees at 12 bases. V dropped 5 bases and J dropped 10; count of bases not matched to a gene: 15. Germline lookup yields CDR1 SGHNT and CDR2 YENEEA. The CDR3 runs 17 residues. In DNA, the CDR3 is TGTGCCAGCAGCCCGACTAGCGGGAGTATTGTCGGTGGGGAGCAGTTCTTC. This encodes CASSPTSGSIVGGEQFF.

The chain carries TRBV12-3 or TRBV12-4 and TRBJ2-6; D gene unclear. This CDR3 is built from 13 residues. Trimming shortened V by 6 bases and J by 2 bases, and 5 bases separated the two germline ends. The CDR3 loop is CASSPAGANVLTF. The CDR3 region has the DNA TGTGCCAGCAGCCCGGCTGGGGCCAACGTCCTGACTTTC.

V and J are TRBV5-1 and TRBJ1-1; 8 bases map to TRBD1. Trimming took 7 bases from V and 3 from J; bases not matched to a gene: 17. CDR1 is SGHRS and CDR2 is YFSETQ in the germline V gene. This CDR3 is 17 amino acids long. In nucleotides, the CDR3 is TGCGCCAGCGGCCCCAGGGGGCCGCAGGTAGGAGACACTGAAGCTTTCTTT. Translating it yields CASGPRGPQVGDTEAFF.

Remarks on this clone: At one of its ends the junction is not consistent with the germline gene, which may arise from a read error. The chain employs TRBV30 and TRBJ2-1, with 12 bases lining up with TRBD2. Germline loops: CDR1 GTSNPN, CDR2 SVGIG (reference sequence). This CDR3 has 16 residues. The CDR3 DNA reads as TGTGCCTGCCCCTGGACTAGCGGGGTGTCCTACAATGGGCAGTTCTTC. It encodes CACPWTSGVSYNGQFF.

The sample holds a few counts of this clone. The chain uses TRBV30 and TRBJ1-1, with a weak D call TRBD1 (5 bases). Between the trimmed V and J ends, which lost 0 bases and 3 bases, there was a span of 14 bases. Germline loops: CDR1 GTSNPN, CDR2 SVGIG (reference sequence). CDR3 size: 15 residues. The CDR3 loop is CAWSVHSGWHTEAFF. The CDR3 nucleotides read TGTGCCTGGAGTGTACATTCAGGGTGGCACACTGAAGCTTTCTTT.

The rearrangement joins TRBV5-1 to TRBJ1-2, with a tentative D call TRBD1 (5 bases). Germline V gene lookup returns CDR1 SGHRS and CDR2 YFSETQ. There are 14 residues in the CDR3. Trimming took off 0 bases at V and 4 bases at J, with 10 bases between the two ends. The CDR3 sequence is CASSLGGGAYGYTF. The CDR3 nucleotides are TGCGCCAGCAGCTTGGGGGGCGGCGCCTATGGCTACACCTTC.

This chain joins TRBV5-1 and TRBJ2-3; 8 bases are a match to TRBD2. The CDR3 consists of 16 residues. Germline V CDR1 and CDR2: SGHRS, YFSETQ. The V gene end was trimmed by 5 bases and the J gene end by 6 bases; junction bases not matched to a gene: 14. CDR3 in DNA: TGCGCCAGCAGACCCGCCGGGACTAGTTCTGTGGATACGCAGTATTTT. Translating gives CASRPAGTSSVDTQYF.

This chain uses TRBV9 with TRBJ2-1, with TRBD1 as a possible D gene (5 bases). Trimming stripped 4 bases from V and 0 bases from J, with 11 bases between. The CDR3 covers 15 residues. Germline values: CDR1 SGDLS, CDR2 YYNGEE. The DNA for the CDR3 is TGTGCCAGCAGCCAGGGTCAAACCTCCTACAATGAGCAGTTCTTC. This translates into CASSQGQTSYNEQFF.

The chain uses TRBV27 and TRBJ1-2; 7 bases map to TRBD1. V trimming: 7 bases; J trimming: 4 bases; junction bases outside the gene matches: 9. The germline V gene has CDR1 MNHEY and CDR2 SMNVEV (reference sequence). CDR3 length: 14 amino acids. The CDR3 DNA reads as TGTGCCAGCAAGGGGGCAGGGGGTTTCTATGGCTACACCTTC. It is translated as CASKGAGGFYGYTF.

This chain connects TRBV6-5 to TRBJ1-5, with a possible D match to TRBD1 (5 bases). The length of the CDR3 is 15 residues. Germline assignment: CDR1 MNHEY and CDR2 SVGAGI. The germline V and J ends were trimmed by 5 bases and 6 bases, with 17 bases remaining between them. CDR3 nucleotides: TGTGCCAGCAGTCCCGGGGGGGGGTCGAGTCAGCCCCAGCATTTT. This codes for CASSPGGGSSQPQHF.

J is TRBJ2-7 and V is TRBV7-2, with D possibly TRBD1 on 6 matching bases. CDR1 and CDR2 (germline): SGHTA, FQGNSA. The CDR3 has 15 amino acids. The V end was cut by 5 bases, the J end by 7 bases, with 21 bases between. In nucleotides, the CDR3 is TGTGCCAGCAGCCCCCGTTGGGGGCCACCGGGAGAGCAGTACTTC. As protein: CASSPRWGPPGEQYF.

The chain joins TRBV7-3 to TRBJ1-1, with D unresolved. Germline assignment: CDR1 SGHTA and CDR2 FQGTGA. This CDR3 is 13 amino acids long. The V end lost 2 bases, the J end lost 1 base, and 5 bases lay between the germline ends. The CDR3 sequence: CASSLERNTEAFF. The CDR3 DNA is TGTGCCAGCAGCTTAGAGCGGAACACTGAAGCTTTCTTT.

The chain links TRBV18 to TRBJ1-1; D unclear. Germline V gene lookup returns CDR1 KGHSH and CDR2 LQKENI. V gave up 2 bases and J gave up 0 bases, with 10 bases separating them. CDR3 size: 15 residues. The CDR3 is CASSPGLSMNTEAFF. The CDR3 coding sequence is TGTGCCAGCTCACCAGGGCTGTCTATGAACACTGAAGCTTTCTTT.

DNA for the CDR3: TGTGCCAGCAGGACAGGAGCTAACTATGGCTACACCTTC. This encodes CASRTGANYGYTF. The chain combines TRBV6-5 with TRBJ1-2; tentatively, D is TRBD1 (6 bases). Per germline, CDR1 MNHEY and CDR2 SVGAGI. CDR3 length equals 13 residues. V shed 6 bases and J shed 0 bases, with 8 bases lying between them.

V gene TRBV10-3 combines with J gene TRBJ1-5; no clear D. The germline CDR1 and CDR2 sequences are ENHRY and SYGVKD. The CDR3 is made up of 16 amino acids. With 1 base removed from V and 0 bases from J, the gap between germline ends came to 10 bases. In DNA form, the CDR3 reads TGTGCCATCAGTGAGTTTTCGCGGGTTAGCAATCAGCCCCAGCATTTT. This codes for CAISEFSRVSNQPQHF.

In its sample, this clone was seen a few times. The CDR3 protein is CASSATSERTDTQYF. CDR3 nucleotides: TGTGCCAGCAGTGCAACTAGCGAACGCACAGATACGCAGTATTTT. V gene TRBV2 combines with J gene TRBJ2-3; 7 bases are a match to TRBD2. This CDR3 spans 15 amino acids. V was clipped by 4 bases and J by 1 base; unmatched bases: 5. Germline CDR1 and CDR2: SNHLY and FYNNEI.

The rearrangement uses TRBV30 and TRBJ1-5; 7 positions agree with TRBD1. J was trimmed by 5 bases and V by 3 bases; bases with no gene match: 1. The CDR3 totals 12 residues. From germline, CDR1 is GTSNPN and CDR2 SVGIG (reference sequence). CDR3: CAWSQGDQPQHF. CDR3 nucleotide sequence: TGTGCCTGGAGCCAGGGGGATCAGCCCCAGCATTTT.

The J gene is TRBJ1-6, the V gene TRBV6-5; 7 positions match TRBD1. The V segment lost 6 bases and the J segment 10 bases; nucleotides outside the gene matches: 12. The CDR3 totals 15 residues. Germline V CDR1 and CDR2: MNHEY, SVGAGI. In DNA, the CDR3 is TGTGCCAGCAGCCAAGGGGGCAGGGGACGATCACCCCTCCACTTT. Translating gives CASSQGGRGRSPLHF.

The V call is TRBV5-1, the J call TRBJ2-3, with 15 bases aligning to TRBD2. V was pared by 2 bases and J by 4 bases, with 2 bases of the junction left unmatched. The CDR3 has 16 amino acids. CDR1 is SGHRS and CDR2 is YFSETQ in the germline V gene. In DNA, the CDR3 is TGCGCCAGCAGCTTTGGGACTAGCGGGGGGCCAGATACGCAGTATTTT. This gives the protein CASSFGTSGGPDTQYF.

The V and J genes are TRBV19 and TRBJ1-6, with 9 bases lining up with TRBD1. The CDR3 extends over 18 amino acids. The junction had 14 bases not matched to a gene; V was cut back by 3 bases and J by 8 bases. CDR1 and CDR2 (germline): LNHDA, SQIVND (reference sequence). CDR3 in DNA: TGTGCCAGTAGTATGCGGTTGCCAAACAGGGGGCTGGATTCACCCCTCCACTTT. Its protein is CASSMRLPNRGLDSPLHF. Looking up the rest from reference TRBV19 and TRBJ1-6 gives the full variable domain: DGGITQSPKYLFRKEGQNVTLSCEQNLNHDAMYWYRQDPGQGLRLIYYSQIVNDFQKGDIAEGYSVSREKKESFPLTVTSAQKNPTAFYLCASSMRLPNRGLDSPLHFGNGTRLTVT.

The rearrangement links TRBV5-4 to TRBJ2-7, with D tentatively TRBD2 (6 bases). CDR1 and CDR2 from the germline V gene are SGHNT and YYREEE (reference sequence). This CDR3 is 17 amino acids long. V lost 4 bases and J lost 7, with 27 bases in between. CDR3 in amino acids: CASSDKRLGTHYEEQYF. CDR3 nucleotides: TGTGCCAGCAGCGACAAAAGACTAGGGACCCACTACGAAGAGCAGTACTTC.

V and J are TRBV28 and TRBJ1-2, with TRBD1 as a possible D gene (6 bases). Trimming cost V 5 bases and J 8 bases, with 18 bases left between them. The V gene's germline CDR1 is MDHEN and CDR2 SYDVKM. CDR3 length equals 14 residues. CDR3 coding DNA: TGTGCCAGCAGTACGTTTGCGGGGGGCCGGGGCTACACCTTC. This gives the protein CASSTFAGGRGYTF.

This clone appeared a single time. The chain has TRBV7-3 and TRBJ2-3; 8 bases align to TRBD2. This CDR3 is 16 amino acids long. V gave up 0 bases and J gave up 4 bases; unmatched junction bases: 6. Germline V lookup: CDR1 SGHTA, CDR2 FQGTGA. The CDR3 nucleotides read TGTGCCAGCAGCTTAACGACTAGCGAAGAAGCAGATACGCAGTATTTT. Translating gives CASSLTTSEEADTQYF.

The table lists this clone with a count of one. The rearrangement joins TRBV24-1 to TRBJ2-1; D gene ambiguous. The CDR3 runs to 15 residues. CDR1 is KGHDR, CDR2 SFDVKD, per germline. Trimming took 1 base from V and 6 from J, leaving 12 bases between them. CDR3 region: CATSDFATSPNEQFF. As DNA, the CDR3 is TGTGCCACCAGTGATTTCGCGACTTCCCCCAATGAGCAGTTCTTC.

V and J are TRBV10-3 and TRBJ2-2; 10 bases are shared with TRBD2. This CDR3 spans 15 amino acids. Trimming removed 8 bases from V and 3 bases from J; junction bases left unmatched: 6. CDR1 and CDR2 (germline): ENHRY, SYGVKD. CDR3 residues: CAIGGSGRYTGELFF. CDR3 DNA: TGTGCCATCGGGGGTAGCGGGAGGTACACCGGGGAGCTGTTTTTT.

CDR3 DNA sequence: TGCAGCGCAGGGGGGGGAAAAACTGAAGCTTTCTTT. Protein sequence: CSAGGGKTEAFF. The chain recombines TRBV29-1 with TRBJ1-1; 7 bases are a match to TRBD1. The CDR3 runs 12 residues. The germline V gene has CDR1 SQVTM and CDR2 ANQGSEA. V trimming: 7 bases; J trimming: 5 bases; junction bases outside the gene matches: 7.

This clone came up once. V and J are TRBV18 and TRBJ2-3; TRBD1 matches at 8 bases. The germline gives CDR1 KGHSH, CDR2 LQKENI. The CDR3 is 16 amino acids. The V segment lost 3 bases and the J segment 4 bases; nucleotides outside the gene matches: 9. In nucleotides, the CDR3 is TGTGCCAGCTCACCTACCGGGGCAGGGGGCCCAGATACGCAGTATTTT. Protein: CASSPTGAGGPDTQYF.